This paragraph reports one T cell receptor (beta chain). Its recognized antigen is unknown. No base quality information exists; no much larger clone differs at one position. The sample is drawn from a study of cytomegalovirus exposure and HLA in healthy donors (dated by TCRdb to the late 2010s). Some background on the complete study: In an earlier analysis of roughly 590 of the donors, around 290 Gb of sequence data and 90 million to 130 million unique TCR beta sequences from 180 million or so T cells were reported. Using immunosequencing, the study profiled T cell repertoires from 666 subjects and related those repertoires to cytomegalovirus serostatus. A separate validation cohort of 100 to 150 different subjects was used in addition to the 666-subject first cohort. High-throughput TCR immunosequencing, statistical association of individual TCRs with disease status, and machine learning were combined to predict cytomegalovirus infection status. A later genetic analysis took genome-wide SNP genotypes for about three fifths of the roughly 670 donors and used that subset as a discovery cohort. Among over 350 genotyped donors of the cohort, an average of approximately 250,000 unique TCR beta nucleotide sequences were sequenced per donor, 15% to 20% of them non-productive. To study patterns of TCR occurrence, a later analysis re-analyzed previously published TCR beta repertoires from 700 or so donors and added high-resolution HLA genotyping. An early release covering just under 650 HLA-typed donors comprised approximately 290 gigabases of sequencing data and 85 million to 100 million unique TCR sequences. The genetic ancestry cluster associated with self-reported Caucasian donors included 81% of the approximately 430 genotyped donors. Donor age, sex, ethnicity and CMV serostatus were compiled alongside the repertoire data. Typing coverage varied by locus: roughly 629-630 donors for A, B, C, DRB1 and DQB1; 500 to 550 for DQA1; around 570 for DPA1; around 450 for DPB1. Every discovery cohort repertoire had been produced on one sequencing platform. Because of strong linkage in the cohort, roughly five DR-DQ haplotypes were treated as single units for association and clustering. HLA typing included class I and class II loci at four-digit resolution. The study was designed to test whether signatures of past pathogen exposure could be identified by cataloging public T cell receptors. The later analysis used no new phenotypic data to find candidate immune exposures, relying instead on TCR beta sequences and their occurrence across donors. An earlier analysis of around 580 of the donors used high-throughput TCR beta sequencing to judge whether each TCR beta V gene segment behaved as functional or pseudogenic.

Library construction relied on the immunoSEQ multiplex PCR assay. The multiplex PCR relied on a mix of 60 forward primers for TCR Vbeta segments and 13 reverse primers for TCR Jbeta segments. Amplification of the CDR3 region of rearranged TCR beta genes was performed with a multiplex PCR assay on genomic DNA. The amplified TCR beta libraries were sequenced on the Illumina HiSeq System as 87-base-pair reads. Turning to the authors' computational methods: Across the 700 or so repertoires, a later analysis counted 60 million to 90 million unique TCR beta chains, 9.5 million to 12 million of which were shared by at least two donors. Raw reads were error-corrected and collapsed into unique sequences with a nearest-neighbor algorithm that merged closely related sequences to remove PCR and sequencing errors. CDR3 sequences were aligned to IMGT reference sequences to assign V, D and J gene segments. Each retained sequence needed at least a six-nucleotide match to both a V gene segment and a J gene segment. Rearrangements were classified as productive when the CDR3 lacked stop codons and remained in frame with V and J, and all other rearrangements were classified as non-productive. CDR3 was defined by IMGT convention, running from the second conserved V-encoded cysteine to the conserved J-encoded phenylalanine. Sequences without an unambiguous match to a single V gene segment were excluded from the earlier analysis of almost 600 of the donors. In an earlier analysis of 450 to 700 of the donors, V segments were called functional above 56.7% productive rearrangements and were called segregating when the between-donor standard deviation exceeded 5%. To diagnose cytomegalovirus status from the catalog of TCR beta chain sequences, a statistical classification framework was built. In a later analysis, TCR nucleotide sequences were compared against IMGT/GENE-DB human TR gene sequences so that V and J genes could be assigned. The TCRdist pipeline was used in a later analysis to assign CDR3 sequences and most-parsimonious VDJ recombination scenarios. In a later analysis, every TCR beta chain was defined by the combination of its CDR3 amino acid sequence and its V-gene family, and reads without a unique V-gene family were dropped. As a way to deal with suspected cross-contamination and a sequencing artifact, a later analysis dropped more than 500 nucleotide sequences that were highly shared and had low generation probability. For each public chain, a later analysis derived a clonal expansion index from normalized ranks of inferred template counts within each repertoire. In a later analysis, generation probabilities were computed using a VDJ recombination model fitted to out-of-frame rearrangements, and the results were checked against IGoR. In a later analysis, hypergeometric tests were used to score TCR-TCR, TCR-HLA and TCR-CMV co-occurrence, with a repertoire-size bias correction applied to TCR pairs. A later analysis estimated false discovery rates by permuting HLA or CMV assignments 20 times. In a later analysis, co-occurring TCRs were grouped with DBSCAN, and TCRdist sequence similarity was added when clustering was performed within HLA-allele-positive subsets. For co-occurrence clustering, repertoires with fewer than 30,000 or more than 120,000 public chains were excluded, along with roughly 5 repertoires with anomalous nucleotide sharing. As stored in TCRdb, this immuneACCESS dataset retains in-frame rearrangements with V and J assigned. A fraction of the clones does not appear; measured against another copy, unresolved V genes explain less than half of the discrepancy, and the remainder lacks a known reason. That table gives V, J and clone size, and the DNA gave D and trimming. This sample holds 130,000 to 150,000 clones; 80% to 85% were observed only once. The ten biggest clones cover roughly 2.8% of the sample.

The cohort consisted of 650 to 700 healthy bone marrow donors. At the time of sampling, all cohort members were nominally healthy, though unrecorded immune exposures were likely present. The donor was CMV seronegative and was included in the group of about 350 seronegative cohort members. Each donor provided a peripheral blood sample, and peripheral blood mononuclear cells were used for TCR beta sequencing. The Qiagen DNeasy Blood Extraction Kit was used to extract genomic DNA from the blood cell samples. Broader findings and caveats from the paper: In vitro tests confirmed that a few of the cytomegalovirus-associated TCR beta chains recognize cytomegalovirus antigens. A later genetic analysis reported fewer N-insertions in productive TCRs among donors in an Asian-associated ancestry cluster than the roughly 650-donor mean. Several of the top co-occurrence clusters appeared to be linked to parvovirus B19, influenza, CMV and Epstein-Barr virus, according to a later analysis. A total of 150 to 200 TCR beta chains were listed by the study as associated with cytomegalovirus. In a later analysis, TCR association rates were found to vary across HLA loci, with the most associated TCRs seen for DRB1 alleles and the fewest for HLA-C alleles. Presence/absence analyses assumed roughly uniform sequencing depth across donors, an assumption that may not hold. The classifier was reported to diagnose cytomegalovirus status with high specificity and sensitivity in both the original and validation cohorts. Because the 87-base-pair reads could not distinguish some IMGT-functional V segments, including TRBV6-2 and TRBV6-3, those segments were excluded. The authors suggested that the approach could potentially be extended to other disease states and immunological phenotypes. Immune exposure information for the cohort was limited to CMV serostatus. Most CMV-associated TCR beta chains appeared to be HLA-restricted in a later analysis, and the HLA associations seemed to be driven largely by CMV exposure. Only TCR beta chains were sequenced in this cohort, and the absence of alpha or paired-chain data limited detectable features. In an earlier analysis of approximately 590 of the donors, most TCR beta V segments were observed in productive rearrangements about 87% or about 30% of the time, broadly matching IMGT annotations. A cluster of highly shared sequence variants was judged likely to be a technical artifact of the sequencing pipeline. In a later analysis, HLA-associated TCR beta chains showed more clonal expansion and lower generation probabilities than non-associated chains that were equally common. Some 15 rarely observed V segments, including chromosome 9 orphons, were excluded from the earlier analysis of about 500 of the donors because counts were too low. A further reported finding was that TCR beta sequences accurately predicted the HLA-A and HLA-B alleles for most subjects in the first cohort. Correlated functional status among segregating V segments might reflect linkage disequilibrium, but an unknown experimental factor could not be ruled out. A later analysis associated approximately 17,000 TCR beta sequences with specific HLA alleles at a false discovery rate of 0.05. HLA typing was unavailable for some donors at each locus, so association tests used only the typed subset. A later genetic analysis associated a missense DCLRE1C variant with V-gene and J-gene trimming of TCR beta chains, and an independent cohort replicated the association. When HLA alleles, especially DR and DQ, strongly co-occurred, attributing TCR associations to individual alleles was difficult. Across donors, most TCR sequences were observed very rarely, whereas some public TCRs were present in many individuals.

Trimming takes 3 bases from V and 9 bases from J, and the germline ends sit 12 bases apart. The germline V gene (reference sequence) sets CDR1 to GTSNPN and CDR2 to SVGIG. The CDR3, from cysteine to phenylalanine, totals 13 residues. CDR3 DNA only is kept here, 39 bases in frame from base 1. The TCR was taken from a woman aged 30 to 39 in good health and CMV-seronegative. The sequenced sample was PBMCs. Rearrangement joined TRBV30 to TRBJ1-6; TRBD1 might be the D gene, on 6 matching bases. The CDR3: CAWRPGQPSPLHF. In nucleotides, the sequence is TGTGCCTGGAGGCCGGGACAACCTTCACCCCTCCACTTT. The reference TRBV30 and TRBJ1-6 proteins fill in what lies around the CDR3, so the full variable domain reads SQTIHQWPATLVQPVGSPLSLECTVEGTSNPNLYWYRQAAGRGLQLLFYSVGIGQISSEVPQNLSASRPQDRQFILSSKKLLLSDSGFYLCAWRPGQPSPLHFGNGTRLTVT.